This T cell receptor beta chain was documented in a study of blood T cell repertoires in COVID-19. A single count supports this clone. CDR3 length equals 17 residues. Germline loops: CDR1 SGHDT, CDR2 YYEEEE. Unmatched junction bases numbered 5, after V lost 0 bases and J lost 0 bases. Some clones are missing from TCRdb's copy, which holds only in-frame ones; the method was immunoSEQ multiplex PCR. The sample contains a few hundred thousand clones, 80% to 90% of which appear only once. The receptor was derived from a man aged 60 to 69 with acute or convalescent COVID-19. The chain recombines TRBV5-6 with TRBJ1-5; 8 bases are shared with TRBD1. The source material was peripheral blood. As DNA, the CDR3 is TGTGCCAGCAGCTTGGGAGCAGGGGGCATTAGCAATCAGCCCCAGCATTTT. It yields the protein CASSLGAGGISNQPQHF.